This T cell receptor beta chain was recorded in a study of T cell responses to AZD1222 COVID-19 vaccine. Study-level information: Both about-4-week and about-12-week second-dose recipients were combined.

As concerns this clone: Its antigen is not known. One end of the junction fails to match germline, which may point to a read error. The same CDR3 arises from other DNA sequences in this sample as well.

Some clones are missing from TCRdb's copy, which holds only in-frame ones; the method was immunoSEQ multiplex PCR. The sample has 100,000 to 150,000 clones; roughly nine tenths are singletons. CDR1 and CDR2 (germline): SSHAT, FNYEAQ (reference sequence). The CDR3 spans 13 residues. Points from the study as a whole: Donors were mostly white British, more females; clonal diversity possibly underestimated. Spike-specific TCR breadth and depth went up after people got two AZD1222 doses. Baseline serostatus was positive in only a handful of AZD1222 recipients.

The source was peripheral blood, collected on day 0 of AZD1222 vaccination. This sequence was found in an adult in good health. V and J are TRBV7-7 and TRBJ2-3; D may be TRBD1 (6 bases). Written as DNA, the CDR3 is TGTGCTAGCAGCCCAGGGGGCACAGATACGCAGTATTTT. Amino acid sequence: CASSPGGTDTQYF.